A selection of T cell receptor beta chains follows, all from one sample in a study of identical twins. TCRdb reprocessed the 5' RACE reads with MiXCR, giving one entry per CDR3 protein. Of a few hundred thousand distinct CDR3 sequences in the sample, less than 20% are singletons; the top ten hold 9.5% to 15%. Sequencing input: naive T cells sorted from blood. All receptors come from a man aged 50 or older in good health. Each CDR3 is given with its conserved first and last residue. Each record gives: V gene, J gene, clone size, D gene, CDR3 DNA, CDR3 protein. The D gene is left open where the match is weak. Some rows have no size entry. The others give once, few or many, or a class for an expanded clone.

>TRBV9|TRBJ1-1|few|-
TGTGCCAGCAGCACAGGAGGGGTGAACACTGAAGCTTTCTTT
CASSTGGVNTEAFF
>TRBV5-1|TRBJ1-4|many|-
TGCGCCAGCAGCTTGGAGGGAGGAAAACTGTTTTTT
CASSLEGGKLFF
>TRBV29-1|TRBJ2-5|-|TRBD1
TGCAGCGTTGAGGGACAGGTTCGGGAGACCCAGTACTTC
CSVEGQVRETQYF
>TRBV5-1|TRBJ1-1|many|-
TGCGCCAGCAGCTTGAGGCTGGGACCGAACACTGAAGCTTTCTTT
CASSLRLGPNTEAFF
>TRBV12-3/TRBV12-4|TRBJ2-1|many|TRBD1
TGTGCCAGCAGTAGGAGACAGGGAAACAATGAGCAGTTCTTC
CASSRRQGNNEQFF
>TRBV20-1|TRBJ2-5|many|-
TGCAGTGACAGAAGGCTATTCCAAGAGACCCAGTACTTC
CSDRRLFQETQYF
>TRBV20-1|TRBJ1-5|-|-
TGCAGTGCTCTCACGACAGGTGGCAATCAGCCCCAGCATTTT
CSALTTGGNQPQHF
>TRBV20-1|TRBJ2-3|many|-
TGCAGTGCTAGCCCCGACGCCCGTGCCGATACGCAGTATTTT
CSASPDARADTQYF
>TRBV6-5|TRBJ2-7|few|-
TGTGCCAGCAGTTCGACCGGCTCACGCTCCTACGAGCAGTACTTC
CASSSTGSRSYEQYF
>TRBV5-1|TRBJ2-7|-|-
TGCGCCAGCAGCTTGTCTGGGAGGCTTACCTTC
CASSLSGRLTF
>TRBV3-1|TRBJ1-1|many|-
TGTGCCAGCAGCCAACGAGCGAACACTGAAGCTTTCTTT
CASSQRANTEAFF
>TRBV20-1|TRBJ2-1|many|-
TGCAGTGCTCCAGGGACCACGACGGGGCAGTTCTTC
CSAPGTTTGQFF
>TRBV12-3/TRBV12-4|TRBJ1-6|few|-
TGTGCCAGCAGTGACTATGGGGGGAGGAATTCACCCCTCCACTTT
CASSDYGGRNSPLHF
>TRBV7-2|TRBJ2-1|few|-
TGTGCCAGCAGCTTATGGTCCCGCAGGGGGACTGGAGCTGAGCAGTTCTTC
CASSLWSRRGTGAEQFF
>TRBV5-1|TRBJ2-1|few|TRBD2
TGCGCCAGCAGCCCCTCCTTGACTAGCGTGACCTACAATGAGCAGTTCTTC
CASSPSLTSVTYNEQFF
>TRBV11-2|TRBJ2-5|few|TRBD2
TGTGCCAGCAGCCCCCCGGTTGGGACTAGCGGGGGGGGAGAGACCCAGTACTTC
CASSPPVGTSGGGETQYF
>TRBV4-1|TRBJ1-5|few|-
TGCGCCAGCAGCCAAGAGATCGCCAGGGCCCAGCATTTT
CASSQEIARAQHF
>TRBV27|TRBJ2-7|many|-
TGTGCCAGCAGCAGGGCCGGGGAAGCCTACGAGCAGTACTTC
CASSRAGEAYEQYF
>TRBV4-3|TRBJ2-3|few|TRBD2
TGCGCCAGCAGCCAATTGGAGACTAGCTTGGATACGCAGTATTTT
CASSQLETSLDTQYF
>TRBV4-3|TRBJ2-7|many|-
TGCGCCAGCAGCCAGTCATTCGACAGATACTCCTACGAGCAGTACTTC
CASSQSFDRYSYEQYF
>TRBV28|TRBJ2-7|once|-
TGTGCCAGCAGTAGGTACAGGGTATCCTACGAGCAGTACTTC
CASSRYRVSYEQYF
>TRBV7-9|TRBJ2-1|-|TRBD2
TGTGCCAGCAGCTGGACTAGCGGGGTCTCCTACAATGAGCAGTTCTTC
CASSWTSGVSYNEQFF
>TRBV2|TRBJ2-5|few|TRBD1
TGTGCCAGCAAGGACAGGGCGGGATTCGAGACCCAGTACTTC
CASKDRAGFETQYF
>TRBV7-6|TRBJ2-5|-|-
TGTGCCAGCAGCTTAGGGTTTGGAGGGCAAGAGACCCAGTACTTC
CASSLGFGGQETQYF
>TRBV15|TRBJ2-1|many|TRBD2
TGTGCCACCAGCGTGGGGACTAGCGGTTACAATGAGCAGTTCTTC
CATSVGTSGYNEQFF
>TRBV4-1|TRBJ2-3|-|-
TGCGCCAGCAGGCGCACTTCTAGCGAACATAGCACAGATACGCAGTATTTT
CASRRTSSEHSTDTQYF
>TRBV28|TRBJ2-3|-|-
TGTGCCAGCAGTGAGGGGATTAGCACAGATACGCAGTATTTT
CASSEGISTDTQYF
>TRBV5-1|TRBJ2-1|-|-
TGCGCCAGCAGCGCGGACAGCTCCTACAATGAGCAGTTCTTC
CASSADSSYNEQFF
>TRBV5-1|TRBJ2-3|once|TRBD1
TGCGCCAACAGCCCAGACAGGGGGCCGCAGTATTTT
CANSPDRGPQYF
>TRBV18|TRBJ1-1|-|TRBD1
TGTGCCAGCTCACCCAAACAGGGGTTGAACACTGAAGCTTTCTTT
CASSPKQGLNTEAFF
>TRBV19|TRBJ2-7|few|-
TGTGCCACCACCCCGGGACATCGATCCTCCTACGAGCAGTACTTC
CATTPGHRSSYEQYF
>TRBV20-1|TRBJ1-1|few|-
TGCAGTGCGGGTCCACAGGTGTCCACTGAAGCTTTCTTT
CSAGPQVSTEAFF
>TRBV25-1|TRBJ2-7|many|-
TGTGCCAGCAGTGAACGCTACAGGTACTACGAGCAGTACTTC
CASSERYRYYEQYF
>TRBV12-5|TRBJ2-7|few|TRBD2
TGTGCTAGTGGTTTAAGTAGCGGGCGAAGCTCCTACGAGCAGTACTTC
CASGLSSGRSSYEQYF
>TRBV11-2|TRBJ2-3|-|TRBD2
TGTGCCAGCAGCTTCCGGCTGACTAGCGGGATCCTCACAGATACGCAGTATTTT
CASSFRLTSGILTDTQYF
>TRBV11-1|TRBJ2-3|-|TRBD2
TGTGCCAGCAGCTTCCTGACTAGCGGGAGGGCCGGACGCACAGATACGCAGTATTTT
CASSFLTSGRAGRTDTQYF
>TRBV6-2/TRBV6-3|TRBJ1-1|-|-
TGTGCCAGCAGTTACTCTGGCGGCGCAGGAGCTTTCTTT
CASSYSGGAGAFF
>TRBV7-2|TRBJ2-3|-|-
TGTGCCAGCAGCCCCGACCGGGGATCCACAGATACGCAGTATTTT
CASSPDRGSTDTQYF
>TRBV5-1|TRBJ2-1|many|-
TGCGCCAGCAGCAAGGACGGGGCGCGATACAATGAGCAGTTCTTC
CASSKDGARYNEQFF
>TRBV14|TRBJ2-1|many|-
TGTGCCAGCAGCCAAGATGTAGGCTACTCCTACAATGAGCAGTTCTTC
CASSQDVGYSYNEQFF
>TRBV11-2|TRBJ1-1|-|-
TGTGCCAGCAGCTTGGCCGCAGGGCTTGAAGCTTTCTTT
CASSLAAGLEAFF
>TRBV27|TRBJ2-1|few|-
TGTGCCAGCGGCACCGCCCAGCGGGCTCCCTACAATGAGCAGTTCTTC
CASGTAQRAPYNEQFF
>TRBV11-1|TRBJ2-4|once|TRBD1
TGTGCCAGCAGCTTAGTAGGGACAGGGGACGTCCTAGCCAAAAACATTCAGTACTTC
CASSLVGTGDVLAKNIQYF
>TRBV9|TRBJ2-7|few|TRBD2
TGTGCCAGCAGCCCTCGGACTAGCGGGCCCTTCCACGAGCAGTACTTC
CASSPRTSGPFHEQYF
>TRBV20-1|TRBJ2-3|-|TRBD2
TGCAGTGCTAGACGTGCGGGAGTCGCAGATACGCAGTATTTT
CSARRAGVADTQYF
>TRBV11-2|TRBJ2-1|many|TRBD1
TGTGCCAGCAGCACACGGGACAGGGTGGTTAATGAGCAGTTCTTC
CASSTRDRVVNEQFF